One sample yielded the 5 T cell receptor beta chains listed below, sequenced in a study of PD-L1 blockade in urothelial cancer. Here immunoSEQ multiplex PCR was the method, and the copy in TCRdb shows in-frame clones only, minus some. The data hold around 40,000 clones, with around 33% observed a single time. Specimen: tumor tissue, collected before atezolizumab (anti-PD-L1) treatment. The receptors were sampled from a man between 60 and 75 years old with urothelial cancer.

This clone was counted a single time. The V and J genes are TRBV5-1 and TRBJ2-6; TRBD1 is a possible D gene (5 bases). The V gene's germline CDR1 is SGHRS and CDR2 YFSETQ. V lost 1 base, J lost 4 bases, and 12 bases lay in between. CDR3 length: 16 residues. CDR3 in DNA: TGCGCCAGCAGCTTGAGCCCCAGGGCGGGGGCCAACGTCCTGACTTTC. This encodes CASSLSPRAGANVLTF. Full variable domain (remainder filled in from reference TRBV5-1 and TRBJ2-6): KAGVTQTPRYLIKTRGQQVTLSCSPISGHRSVSWYQQTPGQGLQFLFEYFSETQRNKGNFPGRFSGRQFSNSRSEMNVSTLELGDSALYLCASSLSPRAGANVLTFGAGSRLTVL.

The rearrangement joins TRBV11-3 to TRBJ2-7; 11 nucleotides line up with TRBD1. The CDR3 loop spans 15 amino acids. Per the germline V gene, CDR1 is SGHNT and CDR2 is YENEEA. V lost 4 bases to trimming and J lost 4 bases; unmatched junction nucleotides: 6. The CDR3 DNA is TGTGCCAGCAGCTCCCCGGACAGGGGGCGATACGAGCAGTACTTC. As protein: CASSSPDRGRYEQYF.

The chain carries TRBV12-5 and TRBJ2-1; 8 bases match TRBD2. This CDR3 has 17 amino acids. Germline CDR1 LGHNT, CDR2 FRNRAP. J gave up 3 bases and V 4 bases, and 11 bases lay outside the gene matches. The CDR3 spells CASGSPAGGFRYNEQFF. CDR3 sequence (DNA): TGTGCTAGTGGTTCCCCCGCGGGGGGATTTCGCTACAATGAGCAGTTCTTC.

This chain uses TRBV14 with TRBJ1-5; D not resolved. The CDR3 is 18 amino acids. Germline V gives CDR1 SGHDN, CDR2 FVKESK. V shed 4 bases and J shed 0 bases, with 19 bases lying between them. The CDR3 nucleotides are TGTGCCAGCAGCCTGAGTAGACCTCTGAGTAGTAGCAATCAGCCCCAGCATTTT. This gives the protein CASSLSRPLSSSNQPQHF.

J is TRBJ2-6 and V is TRBV19; possibly TRBD1 for D (6 bases). The V end was cut by 4 bases, the J end by 0 bases, with 13 bases between. CDR1 and CDR2 (germline): LNHDA, SQIVND (reference sequence). The CDR3 sequence is 17 residues long. The CDR3 loop is CASSTRRTASGANVLTF. In nucleotides, the CDR3 is TGTGCCAGTAGTACGAGAAGGACAGCCTCTGGGGCCAACGTCCTGACTTTC.